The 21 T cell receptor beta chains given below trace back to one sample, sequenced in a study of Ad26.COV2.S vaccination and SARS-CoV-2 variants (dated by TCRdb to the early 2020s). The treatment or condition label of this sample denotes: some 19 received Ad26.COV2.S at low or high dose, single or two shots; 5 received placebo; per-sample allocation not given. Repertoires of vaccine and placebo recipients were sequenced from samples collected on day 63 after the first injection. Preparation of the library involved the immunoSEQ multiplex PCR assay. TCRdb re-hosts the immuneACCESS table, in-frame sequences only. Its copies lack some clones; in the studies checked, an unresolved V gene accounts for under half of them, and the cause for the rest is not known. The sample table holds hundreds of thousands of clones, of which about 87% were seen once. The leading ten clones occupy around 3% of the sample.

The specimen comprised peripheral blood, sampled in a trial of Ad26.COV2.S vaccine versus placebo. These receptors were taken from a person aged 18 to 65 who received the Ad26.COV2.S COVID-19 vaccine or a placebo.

The CDR3 is CASTGTGGSTDTQYF. For the CDR3, the DNA is TGTGCCAGCACCGGGACAGGGGGTTCGACAGATACGCAGTATTTT. This chain joins TRBV2 and TRBJ2-3; 11 bases agree with TRBD1. The CDR3 is 15 amino acids. Germline values: CDR1 SNHLY, CDR2 FYNNEI. V lost 7 bases, J lost 3 bases, and 6 bases stayed unmatched.

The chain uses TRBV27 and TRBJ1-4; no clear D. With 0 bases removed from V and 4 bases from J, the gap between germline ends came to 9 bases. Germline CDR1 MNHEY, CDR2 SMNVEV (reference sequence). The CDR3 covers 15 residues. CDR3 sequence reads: CASSLSVGFNEKLFF. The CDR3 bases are TGTGCCAGCAGTTTATCGGTGGGCTTTAATGAAAAACTGTTTTTT.

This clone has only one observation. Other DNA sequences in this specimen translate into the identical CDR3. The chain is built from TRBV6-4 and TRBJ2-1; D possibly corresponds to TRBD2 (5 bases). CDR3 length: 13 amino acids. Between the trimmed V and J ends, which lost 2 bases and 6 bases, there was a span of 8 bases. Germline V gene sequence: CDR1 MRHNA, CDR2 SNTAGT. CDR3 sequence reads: CASSDEGRNEQFF. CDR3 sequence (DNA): TGTGCCAGCAGTGACGAGGGTCGCAATGAGCAGTTCTTC.

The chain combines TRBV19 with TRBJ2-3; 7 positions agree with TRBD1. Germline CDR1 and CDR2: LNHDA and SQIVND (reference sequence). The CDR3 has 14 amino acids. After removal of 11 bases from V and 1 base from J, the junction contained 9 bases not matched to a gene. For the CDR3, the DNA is TGTGCCCATGTCCCGGGACAGTGCACAGATACGCAGTATTTT. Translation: CAHVPGQCTDTQYF. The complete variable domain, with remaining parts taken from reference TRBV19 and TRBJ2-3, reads DGGITQSPKYLFRKEGQNVTLSCEQNLNHDAMYWYRQDPGQGLRLIYYSQIVNDFQKGDIAEGYSVSREKKESFPLTVTSAQKNPTAFYLCAHVPGQCTDTQYFGPGTRLTVL.

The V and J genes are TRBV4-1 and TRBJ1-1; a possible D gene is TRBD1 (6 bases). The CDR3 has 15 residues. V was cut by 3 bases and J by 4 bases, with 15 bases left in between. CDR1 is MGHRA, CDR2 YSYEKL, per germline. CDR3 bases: TGCGCCAGCAGCCAGGGTTGGGGGCGCGTCACTGAAGCTTTCTTT. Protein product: CASSQGWGRVTEAFF.

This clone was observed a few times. The CDR3 DNA reads as TGTGCCAGCAGCGCGGAACCGGGGTTCTACGAGCAGTACTTC. Translating it yields CASSAEPGFYEQYF. The V and J genes are TRBV2 and TRBJ2-7, with D possibly matching TRBD2 (5 bases). Germline V gene lookup returns CDR1 SNHLY and CDR2 FYNNEI. V was trimmed by 6 bases and J by 3 bases, leaving 15 bases between them. This CDR3 is 14 amino acids long.

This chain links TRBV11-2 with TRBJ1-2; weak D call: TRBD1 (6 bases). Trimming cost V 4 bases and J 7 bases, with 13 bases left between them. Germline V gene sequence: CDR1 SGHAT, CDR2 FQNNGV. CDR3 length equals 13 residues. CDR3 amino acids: CASSSGEWVGYTF. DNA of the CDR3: TGTGCCAGCAGCTCAGGGGAATGGGTTGGCTACACCTTC.

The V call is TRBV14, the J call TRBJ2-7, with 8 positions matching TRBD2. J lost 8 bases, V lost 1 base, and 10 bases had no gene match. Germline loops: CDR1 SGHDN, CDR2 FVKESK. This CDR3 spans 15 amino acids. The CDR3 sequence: CASSQALGGARQQYF. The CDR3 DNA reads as TGTGCCAGCAGCCAAGCTCTCGGGGGGGCCCGTCAGCAGTACTTC.

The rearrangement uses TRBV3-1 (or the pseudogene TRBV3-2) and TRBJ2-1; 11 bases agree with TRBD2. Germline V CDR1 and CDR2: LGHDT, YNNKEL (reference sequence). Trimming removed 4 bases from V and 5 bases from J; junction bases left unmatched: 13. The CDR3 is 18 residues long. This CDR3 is CASSRQYATSGGNNEQFF. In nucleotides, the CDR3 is TGTGCCAGCAGCCGACAGTACGCCACTAGCGGGGGTAACAATGAGCAGTTCTTC.

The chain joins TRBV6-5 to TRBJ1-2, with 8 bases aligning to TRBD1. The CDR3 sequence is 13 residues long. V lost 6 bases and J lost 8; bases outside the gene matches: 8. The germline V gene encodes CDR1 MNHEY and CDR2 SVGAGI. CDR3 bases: TGTGCCAGCAGGACAGGGGATACGCTGGGCTACACCTTC. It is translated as CASRTGDTLGYTF.

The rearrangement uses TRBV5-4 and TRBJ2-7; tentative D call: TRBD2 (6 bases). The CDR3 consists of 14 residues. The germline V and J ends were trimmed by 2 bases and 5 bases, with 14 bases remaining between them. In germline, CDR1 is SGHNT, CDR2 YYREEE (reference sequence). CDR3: CASSFSGSNNEQYF. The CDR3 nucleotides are TGTGCCAGCAGCTTCTCCGGGAGTAATAACGAGCAGTACTTC.

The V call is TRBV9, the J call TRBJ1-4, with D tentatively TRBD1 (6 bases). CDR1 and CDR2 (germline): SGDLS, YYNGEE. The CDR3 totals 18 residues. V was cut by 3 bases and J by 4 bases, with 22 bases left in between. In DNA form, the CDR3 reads TGTGCCAGCAGCGCCCGAGATGGCCGGGGGGGCTTTAATGAAAAACTGTTTTTT. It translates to CASSARDGRGGFNEKLFF.

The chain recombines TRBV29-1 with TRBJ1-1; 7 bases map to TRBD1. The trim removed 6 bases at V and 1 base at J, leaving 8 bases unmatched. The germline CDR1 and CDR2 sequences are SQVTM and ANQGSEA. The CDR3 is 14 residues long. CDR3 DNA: TGCAGCGTGTGGCAGGGGGGGACGAACACTGAAGCTTTCTTT. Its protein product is CSVWQGGTNTEAFF.

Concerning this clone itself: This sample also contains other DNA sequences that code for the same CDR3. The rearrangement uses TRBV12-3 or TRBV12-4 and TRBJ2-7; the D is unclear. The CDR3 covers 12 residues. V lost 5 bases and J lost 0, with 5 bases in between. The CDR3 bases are TGTGCCAGCAGTCCGGACTCCTACGAGCAGTACTTC. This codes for CASSPDSYEQYF.

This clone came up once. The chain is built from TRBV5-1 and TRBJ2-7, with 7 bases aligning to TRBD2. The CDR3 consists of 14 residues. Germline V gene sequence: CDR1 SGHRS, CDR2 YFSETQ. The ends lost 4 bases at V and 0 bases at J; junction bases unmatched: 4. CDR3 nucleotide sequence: TGCGCCAGCAGCAGTCCTAGCGGCTCCTACGAGCAGTACTTC. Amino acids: CASSSPSGSYEQYF.

CDR3 in DNA: TGTGCCAGCAGGGGGACTAGGGGGAATGAGCAGTTCTTC. Translation gives CASRGTRGNEQFF. The chain employs TRBV6-5 and TRBJ2-1, with 8 bases fitting TRBD2. The length of the CDR3 is 13 residues. The V segment lost 6 bases and the J segment 7 bases; nucleotides outside the gene matches: 5. CDR1 MNHEY and CDR2 SVGAGI come from the germline V gene.

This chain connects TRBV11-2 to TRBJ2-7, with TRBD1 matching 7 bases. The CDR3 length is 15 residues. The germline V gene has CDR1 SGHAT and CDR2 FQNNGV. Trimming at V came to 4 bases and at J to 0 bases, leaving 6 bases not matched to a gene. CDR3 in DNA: TGTGCCAGCAGCTCAGGGGGTCTAAGCTCCTACGAGCAGTACTTC. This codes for CASSSGGLSSYEQYF. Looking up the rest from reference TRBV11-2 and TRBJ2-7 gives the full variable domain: EAGVAQSPRYKIIEKRQSVAFWCNPISGHATLYWYQQILGQGPKLLIQFQNNGVVDDSQLPKDRFSAERLKGVDSTLKIQPAKLEDSAVYLCASSSGGLSSYEQYFGPGTRLTVT.

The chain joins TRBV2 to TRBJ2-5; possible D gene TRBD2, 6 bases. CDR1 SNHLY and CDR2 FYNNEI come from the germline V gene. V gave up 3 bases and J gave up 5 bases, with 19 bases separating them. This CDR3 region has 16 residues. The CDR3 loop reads CASSEGDFGNPETQYF. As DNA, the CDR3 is TGTGCCAGCAGTGAGGGGGACTTCGGGAACCCTGAGACCCAGTACTTC. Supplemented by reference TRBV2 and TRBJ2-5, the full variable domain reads EPEVTQTPSHQVTQMGQEVILRCVPISNHLYFYWYRQILGQKVEFLVSFYNNEISEKSEIFDDQFSVERPDGSNFTLKIRSTKLEDSAMYFCASSEGDFGNPETQYFGPGTRLLVL.

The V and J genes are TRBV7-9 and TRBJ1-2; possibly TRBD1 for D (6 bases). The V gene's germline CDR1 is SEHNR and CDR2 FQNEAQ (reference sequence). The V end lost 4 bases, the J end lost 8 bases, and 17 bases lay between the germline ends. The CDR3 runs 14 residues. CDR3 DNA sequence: TGTGCCAGCAGCTACGGACAGTGGACGAGCGGCTACACCTTC. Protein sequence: CASSYGQWTSGYTF.

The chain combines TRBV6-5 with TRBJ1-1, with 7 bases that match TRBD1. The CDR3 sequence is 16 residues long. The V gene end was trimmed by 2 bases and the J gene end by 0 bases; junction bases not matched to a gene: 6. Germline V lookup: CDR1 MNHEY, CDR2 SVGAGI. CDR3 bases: TGTGCCAGCAGTTACCAATCAGGGGGAGTGAACACTGAAGCTTTCTTT. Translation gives CASSYQSGGVNTEAFF.

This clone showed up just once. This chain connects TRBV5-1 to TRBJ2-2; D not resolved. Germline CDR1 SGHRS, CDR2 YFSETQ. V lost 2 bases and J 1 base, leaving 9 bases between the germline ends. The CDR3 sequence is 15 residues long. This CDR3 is CASSFEGGNTGELFF. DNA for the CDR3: TGCGCCAGCAGCTTCGAAGGTGGGAACACCGGGGAGCTGTTTTTT.